This T cell receptor (beta chain) stems from a study of CD8+ T cells in alopecia areata. On this clone: Its specificity is unknown.

Sequencing relied on a cDNA template that was reverse transcribed from extracted RNA. Generated by immunoSEQ multiplex PCR, the TCRdb table keeps only in-frame clones and is missing some. The data hold 130,000 to 150,000 clones, with about four fifths observed a single time. This sample's treatment: oral pan-JAK inhibitor, 5-10 mg twice daily. Looked up from germline, CDR1 is SGHTA and CDR2 is FQGNSA. The ends were cut back, 4 bases at V and 0 bases at J, with 17 bases in the middle. CDR3 length equals 17 residues. The study, taken as a whole, reports: More clonal than normal scalp was lesional scalp, particularly alopecia totalis/universalis.

The specimen comprised CD8+ T cells sorted from blood, sampled at week 4, from a patient treated with tofacitinib. The TCR was taken from a human donor with alopecia areata. V gene TRBV7-2 combines with J gene TRBJ2-3; D unclear. CDR3: CASSSPPWRFSTDTQYF. The CDR3, as DNA: TGTGCCAGCAGCTCCCCCCCCTGGCGGTTTAGCACAGATACGCAGTATTTT.